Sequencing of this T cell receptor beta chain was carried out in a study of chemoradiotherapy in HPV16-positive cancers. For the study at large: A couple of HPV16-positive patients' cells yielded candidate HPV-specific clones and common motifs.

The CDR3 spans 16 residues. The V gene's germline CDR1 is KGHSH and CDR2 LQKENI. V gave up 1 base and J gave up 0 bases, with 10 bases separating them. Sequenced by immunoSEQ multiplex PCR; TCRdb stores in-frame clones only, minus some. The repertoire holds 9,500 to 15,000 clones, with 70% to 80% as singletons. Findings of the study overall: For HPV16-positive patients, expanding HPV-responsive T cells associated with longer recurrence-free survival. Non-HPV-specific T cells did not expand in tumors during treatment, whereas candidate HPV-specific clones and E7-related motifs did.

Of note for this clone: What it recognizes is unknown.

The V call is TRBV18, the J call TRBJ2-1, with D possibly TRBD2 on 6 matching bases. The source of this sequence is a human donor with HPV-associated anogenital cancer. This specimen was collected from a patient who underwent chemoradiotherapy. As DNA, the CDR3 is TGTGCCAGCTCACCACTCGGCGGGATCTCCTACAATGAGCAGTTCTTC. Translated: CASSPLGGISYNEQFF.